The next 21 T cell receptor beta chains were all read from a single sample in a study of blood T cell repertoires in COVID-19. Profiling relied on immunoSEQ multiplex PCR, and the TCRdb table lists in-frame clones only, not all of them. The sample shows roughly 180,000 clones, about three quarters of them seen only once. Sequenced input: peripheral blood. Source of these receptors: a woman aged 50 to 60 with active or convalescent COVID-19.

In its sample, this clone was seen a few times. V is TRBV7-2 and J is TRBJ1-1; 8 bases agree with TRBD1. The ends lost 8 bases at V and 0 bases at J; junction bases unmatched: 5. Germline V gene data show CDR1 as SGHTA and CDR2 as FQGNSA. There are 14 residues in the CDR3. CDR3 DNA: TGTGCCAGCTGCGACAGGGGCGTGAACACTGAAGCTTTCTTT. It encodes CASCDRGVNTEAFF. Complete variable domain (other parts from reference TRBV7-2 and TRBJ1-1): GAGVSQSPSNKVTEKGKDVELRCDPISGHTALYWYRQSLGQGLEFLIYFQGNSAPDKSGLPSDRFSAERTGGSVSTLTIQRTQQEDSAVYLCASCDRGVNTEAFFGQGTRLTVV.

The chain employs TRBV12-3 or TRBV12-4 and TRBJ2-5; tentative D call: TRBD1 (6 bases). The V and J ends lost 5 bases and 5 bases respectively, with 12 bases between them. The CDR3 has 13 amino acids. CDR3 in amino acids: CASSLRGLETQYF. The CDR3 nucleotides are TGTGCCAGCAGTCTCAGGGGTTTGGAGACCCAGTACTTC.

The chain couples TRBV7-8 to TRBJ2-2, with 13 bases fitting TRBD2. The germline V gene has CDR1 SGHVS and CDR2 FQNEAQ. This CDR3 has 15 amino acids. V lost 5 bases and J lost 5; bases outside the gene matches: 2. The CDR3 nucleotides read TGTGCCAGCAGCCGGGGACTAGCGGGAACCGGGGAGCTGTTTTTT. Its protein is CASSRGLAGTGELFF.

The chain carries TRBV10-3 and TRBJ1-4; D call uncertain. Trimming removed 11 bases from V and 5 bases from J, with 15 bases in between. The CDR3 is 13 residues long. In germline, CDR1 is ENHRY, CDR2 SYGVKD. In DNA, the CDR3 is TGTGCCTATCAGGCAGATCAGAATGAAAAACTGTTTTTT. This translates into CAYQADQNEKLFF.

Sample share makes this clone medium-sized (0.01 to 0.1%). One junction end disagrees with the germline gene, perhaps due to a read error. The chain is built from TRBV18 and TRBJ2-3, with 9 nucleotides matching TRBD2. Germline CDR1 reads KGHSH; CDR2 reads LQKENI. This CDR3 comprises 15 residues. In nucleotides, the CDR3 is TGTGCCAGCTCACCCTCCGGGACTAGCAAAGATACGCAGTATTTT. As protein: CASSPSGTSKDTQYF.

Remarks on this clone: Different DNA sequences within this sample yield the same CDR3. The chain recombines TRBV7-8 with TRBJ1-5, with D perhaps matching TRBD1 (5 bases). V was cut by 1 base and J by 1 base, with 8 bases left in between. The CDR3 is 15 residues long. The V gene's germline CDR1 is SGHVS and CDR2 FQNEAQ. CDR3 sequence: CASSLVGGSNQPQHF. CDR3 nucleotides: TGTGCCAGCAGCTTAGTTGGGGGGAGCAATCAGCCCCAGCATTTT. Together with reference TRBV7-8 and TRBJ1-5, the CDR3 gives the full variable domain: GAGVSQSPRYKVAKRGQDVALRCDPISGHVSLFWYQQALGQGPEFLTYFQNEAQLDKSGLPSDRFFAERPEGSVSTLKIQRTQQEDSAVYLCASSLVGGSNQPQHFGDGTRLSIL.

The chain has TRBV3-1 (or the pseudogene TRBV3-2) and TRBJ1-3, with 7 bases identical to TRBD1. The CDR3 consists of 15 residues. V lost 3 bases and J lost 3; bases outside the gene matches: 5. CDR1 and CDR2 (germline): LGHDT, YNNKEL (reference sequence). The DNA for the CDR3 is TGTGCCAGCAGCCAGACAGGGAGGATTGGAAACACCATATATTTT. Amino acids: CASSQTGRIGNTIYF.

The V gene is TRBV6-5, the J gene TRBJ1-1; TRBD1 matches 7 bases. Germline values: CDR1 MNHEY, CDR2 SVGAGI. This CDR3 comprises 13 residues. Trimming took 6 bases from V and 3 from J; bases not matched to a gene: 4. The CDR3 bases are TGTGCCAGCAGAGTCGACAGGGACACTGAAGCTTTCTTT. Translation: CASRVDRDTEAFF.

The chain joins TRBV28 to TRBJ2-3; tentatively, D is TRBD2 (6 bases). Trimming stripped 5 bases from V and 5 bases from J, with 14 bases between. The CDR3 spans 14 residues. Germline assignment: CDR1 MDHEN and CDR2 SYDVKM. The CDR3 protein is CASSAPGLLDTQYF. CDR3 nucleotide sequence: TGTGCCAGCAGTGCACCGGGACTCTTAGATACGCAGTATTTT. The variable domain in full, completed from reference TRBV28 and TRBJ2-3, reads DVKVTQSSRYLVKRTGEKVFLECVQDMDHENMFWYRQDPGLGLRLIYFSYDVKMKEKGDIPEGYSVSREKKERFSLILESASTNQTSMYLCASSAPGLLDTQYFGPGTRLTVL.

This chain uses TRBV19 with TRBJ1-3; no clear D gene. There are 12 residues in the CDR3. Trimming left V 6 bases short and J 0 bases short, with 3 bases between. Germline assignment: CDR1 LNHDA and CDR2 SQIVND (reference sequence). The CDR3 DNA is TGTGCCAGTAGCTTCTCTGGAAACACCATATATTTT. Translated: CASSFSGNTIYF.

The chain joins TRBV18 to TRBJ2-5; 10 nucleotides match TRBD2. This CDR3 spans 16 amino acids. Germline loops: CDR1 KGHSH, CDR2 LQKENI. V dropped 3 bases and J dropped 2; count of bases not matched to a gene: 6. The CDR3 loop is CASSPGTSAGQETQYF. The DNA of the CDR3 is TGTGCCAGCTCACCTGGGACTAGCGCGGGACAAGAGACCCAGTACTTC.

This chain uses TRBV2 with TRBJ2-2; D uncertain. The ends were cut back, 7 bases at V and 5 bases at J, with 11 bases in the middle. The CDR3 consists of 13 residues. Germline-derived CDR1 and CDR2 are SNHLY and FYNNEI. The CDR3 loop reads CASIEAWTGELFF. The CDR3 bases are TGTGCCAGCATAGAGGCGTGGACCGGGGAGCTGTTTTTT.

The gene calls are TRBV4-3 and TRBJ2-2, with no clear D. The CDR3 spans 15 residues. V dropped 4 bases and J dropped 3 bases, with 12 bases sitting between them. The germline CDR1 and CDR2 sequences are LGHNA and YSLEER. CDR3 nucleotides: TGCGCCAGCAGCCGATACATGCAGGACACCGGGGAGCTGTTTTTT. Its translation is CASSRYMQDTGELFF.

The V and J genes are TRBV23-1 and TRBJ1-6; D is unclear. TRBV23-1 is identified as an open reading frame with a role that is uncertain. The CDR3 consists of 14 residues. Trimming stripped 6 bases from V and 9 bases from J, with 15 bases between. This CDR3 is CASSPTRTCSPLHF. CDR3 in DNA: TGCGCCAGCAGCCCTACGCGGACTTGTTCACCCCTCCACTTT.

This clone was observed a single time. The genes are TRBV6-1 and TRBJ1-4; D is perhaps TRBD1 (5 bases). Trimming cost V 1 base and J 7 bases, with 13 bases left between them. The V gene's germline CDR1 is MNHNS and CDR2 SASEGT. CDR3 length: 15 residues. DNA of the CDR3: TGTGCCAGCAGTGAAGTGCAGGGATTAACTGAAAAACTGTTTTTT. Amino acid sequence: CASSEVQGLTEKLFF.

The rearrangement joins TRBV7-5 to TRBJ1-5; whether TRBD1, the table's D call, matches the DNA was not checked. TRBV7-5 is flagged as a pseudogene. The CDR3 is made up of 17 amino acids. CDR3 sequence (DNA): TGTGCCAGAAGCCCCCGACAGGGGGATGACGGCAATCAGCCCCAGCATTTT. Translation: CARSPRQGDDGNQPQHF.

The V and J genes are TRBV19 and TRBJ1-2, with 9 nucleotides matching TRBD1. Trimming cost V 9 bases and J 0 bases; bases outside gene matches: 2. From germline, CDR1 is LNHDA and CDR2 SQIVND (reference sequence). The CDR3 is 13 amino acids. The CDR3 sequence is CASDRGSNYGYTF. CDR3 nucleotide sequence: TGTGCCAGCGACAGGGGGTCTAACTATGGCTACACCTTC. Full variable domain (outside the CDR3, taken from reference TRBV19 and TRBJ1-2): DGGITQSPKYLFRKEGQNVTLSCEQNLNHDAMYWYRQDPGQGLRLIYYSQIVNDFQKGDIAEGYSVSREKKESFPLTVTSAQKNPTAFYLCASDRGSNYGYTFGSGTRLTVV.

In DNA form, the CDR3 reads TGCGCCAGCAGCTTGGTTTCCGGACTAGCGGGGAGCACAGATACGCAGTATTTT. Translated: CASSLVSGLAGSTDTQYF. The V call is TRBV5-1, the J call TRBJ2-3; TRBD2 agrees at 12 bases. J gave up 0 bases and V 0 bases, and 5 bases lay outside the gene matches. The CDR3 has 18 amino acids. Germline V CDR1 and CDR2: SGHRS, YFSETQ.

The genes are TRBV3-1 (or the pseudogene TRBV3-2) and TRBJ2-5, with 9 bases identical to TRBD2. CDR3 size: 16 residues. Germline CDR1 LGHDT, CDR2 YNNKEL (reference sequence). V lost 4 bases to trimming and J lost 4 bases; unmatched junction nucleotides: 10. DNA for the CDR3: TGTGCCAGCAGCCCCGCAGGCGGGGGGGCGCGAGAGACCCAGTACTTC. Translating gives CASSPAGGGARETQYF.

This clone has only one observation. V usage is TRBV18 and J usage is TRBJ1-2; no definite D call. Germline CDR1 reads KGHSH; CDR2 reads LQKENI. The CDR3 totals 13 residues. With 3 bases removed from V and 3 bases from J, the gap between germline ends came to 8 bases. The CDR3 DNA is TGTGCCAGCTCACCCCAGGACTACTATGGCTACACCTTC. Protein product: CASSPQDYYGYTF.

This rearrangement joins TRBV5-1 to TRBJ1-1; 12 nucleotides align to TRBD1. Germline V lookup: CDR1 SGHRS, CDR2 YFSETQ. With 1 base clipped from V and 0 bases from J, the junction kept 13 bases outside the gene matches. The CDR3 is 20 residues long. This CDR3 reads CASSLLPPGQGAPMNTEAFF. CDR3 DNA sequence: TGCGCCAGCAGCTTGCTGCCACCGGGACAGGGGGCCCCAATGAACACTGAAGCTTTCTTT.